This is a list of T cell receptor beta chains from one sample in a study of T cells expressing NK-cell markers. TCRdb reprocessed the 5' RACE reads and reports one entry per CDR3 protein, with no DNA. The listing contains 300,000 to 450,000 distinct CDR3 sequences. Sequenced sample: blood T cells: a sorted CD56 or NKG2C T cell subset, CD4+ or CD8+ T cells, or bulk PBMC T cells (not recorded which). Receptors originate from a man aged 18-69 years in good health. Each CDR3 is given with its conserved first and last residue.

TRBV7-2	TRBJ2-7	CASNNGFTESYEQYF
TRBV3-1	TRBJ1-1	CASSHIPGRAFF
TRBV15	TRBJ1-6	CATSRLDRYNSPLHF
TRBV3-1	TRBJ1-1	CASSQSSTARTEAFF
TRBV7-2	TRBJ2-3	CASSPPRAGVGDTQYF
TRBV2	TRBJ2-4	CASSEAGWLREAKNIQYF
TRBV4-1	TRBJ2-7	CASSLYRDSYEQYF
TRBV7-2	TRBJ2-4	CASSAVFAKNIQYF
TRBV28	TRBJ1-4	CASSLPRGSFNEKLFF
TRBV18	TRBJ2-4	CASSPGQKNIQYF
TRBV6-5	TRBJ1-1	CASLARQGRFMNTEAFF
TRBV7-2	TRBJ1-1	CASSTDRFEAFF
TRBV6-1	TRBJ1-2	CASSRTRGSYYGYTF
TRBV5-1	TRBJ2-7	CASSSQAGGRREQYF
TRBV7-2	TRBJ2-1	CASRGKASGDSYNEQFF
TRBV27	TRBJ2-7	CASSSDGPYEQYF
TRBV27	TRBJ2-1	CASSLRSGGAYNEQFF